This T cell receptor (beta chain) was retrieved from a study of blood T cell repertoires in COVID-19. Method: immunoSEQ multiplex PCR; TCRdb's copy keeps in-frame clones and lacks some. The sample has under 250,000 clones, approximately 90% seen once. This CDR3 is built from 17 residues. The germline gives CDR1 SGHRS, CDR2 YFSETQ. Trimming removed 0 bases at V and 0 bases at J, with 13 bases between. This chain uses TRBV5-1 with TRBJ1-5, with D uncertain. Sequencing input: peripheral blood. This sequence originates from a man in his sixties with COVID-19, enrolled during active disease. For the CDR3, the DNA is TGCGCCAGCAGCTTGGGGACGGTTGGGAGTAGCAATCAGCCCCAGCATTTT. As protein: CASSLGTVGSSNQPQHF.